The rows below give T cell receptor beta chains drawn from one sample of a study of T cell repertoires in cytomegalovirus infection. These receptors have no identified antigens. A single record per CDR3 protein comes from TCRdb applying MiXCR to the reads. The sample contains hundreds of thousands of distinct CDR3 sequences, about 33% of which appear only once. The sample was cultured PBMCs, taken from culture after CMV antigen stimulation. The receptors stem from a human donor in good health (CMV status not recorded). Some clones in this sample may be carry-over from other donors' samples. Both conserved end residues are part of each CDR3.

>TRBJ2-1|TRBV6-5
CASSYPSSGAGVTYNEQFF
>TRBJ1-4|TRBV20-1
CSAFPWDRGGEKLFF
>TRBJ2-2|TRBV25-1
CASSHAGGTGELFF
>TRBJ2-3|TRBV27
CASSFLFLGTDTQYF
>TRBJ2-5|TRBV27
CASSPRTSGSRETQYF
>TRBJ2-5|TRBV6-6
CASSKGPPGETQYF
>TRBJ2-1|TRBV7-6
CASSLSGSLLGEQFF
>TRBJ1-5|TRBV12-3/TRBV12-4
CASSFARHGNQPQHF
>TRBJ1-5|TRBV2
CASTGTGTVEPQHF
>TRBJ2-7|TRBV11-2
CASSLFGTSGYEQYF
>TRBJ2-7|TRBV18
CASSLLGTDREQYF
>TRBJ2-3|TRBV6-5
CASRSTPRQLAGGYTDTQYF
>TRBJ1-1|TRBV29-1
CSAARFRSNTEAFF
>TRBJ2-1|TRBV7-2
CASSLEDKRDRAWNEQFF
>TRBJ2-7|TRBV7-9
CASSLSQGVIDEQYF
>TRBJ1-1|TRBV7-2
CASSPLQGQAFF
>TRBJ2-7|TRBV28
CASSGWDSYEQYF
>TRBJ2-2|TRBV6-2/TRBV6-3
CASSYLGVLRLGANTGELFF
>TRBJ2-6|TRBV11-2
CASSITGSGANVLTF
>TRBJ1-3|TRBV19
CASSIGAAGNTIYF
>TRBJ2-2|TRBV4-3
CASSQEREITGELFF
>TRBJ2-1|TRBV28
CASSLCVLAVCDEQFF
>TRBJ1-5|TRBV4-3
CASSRDRNSNQPQHF
>TRBJ2-1|TRBV4-1
CASSPQTSGRNNEQFF
>TRBJ2-1|TRBV11-2
CASSRDPGANEQFF
>TRBJ1-3|TRBV12-3/TRBV12-4
CASSSPTQRANGNTIYF
>TRBJ2-5|TRBV7-4
CASSQGSEETQYF
>TRBJ2-5|TRBV7-2
CASSPEGSGPQETQYF
>TRBJ2-1|TRBV19
CASSILDTPNEQFF
>TRBJ2-5|TRBV3-1
CASSLMPPGAQETQYF
>TRBJ1-2|TRBV25-1
CASSGLNSLARYTF
>TRBJ2-5|TRBV12-3/TRBV12-4
CASSLEAGMQETQYF
>TRBJ2-1|TRBV20-1
CSAEGYSYNEQFF
>TRBJ2-4|TRBV25-1
CASSESVKNIQYF
>TRBJ1-1|TRBV5-1
CASSLYVRNTEAFF
>TRBJ1-2|TRBV19
CASRGQGDGYTF
>TRBJ1-2|TRBV30
CAWSVEGPSAYGYTF
>TRBJ2-3|TRBV12-3/TRBV12-4
CASSYQVAGPGRDTQYF
>TRBJ2-3|TRBV2
CASSADRAFTDTQYF
>TRBJ1-1|TRBV28
CASSLGTPSMNTEAFF
>TRBJ2-2|TRBV12-3/TRBV12-4
CASSRRLAAYTGELFF
>TRBJ1-1|TRBV4-3
CASSQDLPGTSVGMNTEAFF
>TRBJ1-2|TRBV29-1
CSVPDRGSYGYTF
>TRBJ2-1|TRBV6-2/TRBV6-3
CASSPLWGRTNNEQFF
>TRBJ2-1|TRBV7-2
CASSLRLNNEQFF
>TRBJ1-6|TRBV7-9
CASSRTERNSPLHF
>TRBJ2-1|TRBV7-6
CASSPRTGGWYNEQFF
>TRBJ2-5|TRBV7-6
CASSLEARVTETQYF
>TRBJ2-7|TRBV7-4
CASSPPSLGNEQYF
>TRBJ2-1|TRBV7-9
CASSLISEYNEQFF
>TRBJ2-2|TRBV7-6
CASSLSPGLAATGELFF
>TRBJ2-7|TRBV7-2
CASSPPLGLEYEQYF
>TRBJ2-2|TRBV29-1
CSVYDQKVGELFF
>TRBJ2-5|TRBV28
CASSLLSGRVVKETQYF